This TCR beta chain came from a study of shared clonotypes between healthy human individuals. V dropped 3 bases and J dropped 2; count of bases not matched to a gene: 4. The CDR3 length is 14 residues. CDR1 and CDR2 (germline): SGHNT, YYREEE (reference sequence). Some clones are missing from TCRdb's copy, which holds only in-frame ones; the method was immunoSEQ multiplex PCR. The sample carries over a million clones, around 98.5% recorded once. The sample taken for sequencing was naive CD4+ T cells sorted from blood. Sample subset: CD45RA+ positively selected. The J gene is TRBJ1-2, the V gene TRBV5-4; 7 bases are shared with TRBD1. This receptor was taken from a young man in good health. The CDR3, as DNA: TGTGCCAGCAGCTCGACAGGGATCAACTATGGCTACACCTTC. Protein sequence: CASSSTGINYGYTF.